A few counts support the clone carrying this T cell receptor beta chain. Its antigen is currently unknown. Template switching by 5'RACE produced TCR cDNA, adding a universal primer site and UMIs. MiXCR, run by TCRdb on the 5' RACE reads, gives a single entry per CDR3 protein. This sample has around 310,000 distinct CDR3 sequences, with 8.7% found just once. These data originate in a study of T cells after yellow fever vaccination. V was clipped by 2 bases and J by 0 bases, with 8 bases between them. The CDR3 has 13 residues. Germline CDR1 reads GTSNPN; CDR2 reads SVGIG (reference sequence). Study-level points and caveats: Compared with primary, the secondary response was weaker and peaked at day 5, not 15. FACS-sorted repertoires could harbor abundant contaminating bulk-population clonotypes. Most primary-vaccination clones reappeared after the booster (approximately 95% CD4, roughly 88% CD8).

The sequence came from a man aged 18 to 29 who received the YFV17D yellow fever vaccine. Specimen: PBMCs, collected on the day of the first yellow fever vaccination. This chain connects TRBV30 to TRBJ2-7, with D unclear. CDR3 protein: CAWSFMGSYEQYF. For the CDR3, the DNA is TGTGCCTGGAGTTTTATGGGCTCCTACGAGCAGTACTTC.